The 3 T cell receptor beta chains in this list originate from one sample, sequenced in a study of CD8+CD57+ T cells in acquired aplastic anemia. Genomic DNA provided the template from which TCR beta VDJ and CDR3 profiles were obtained. One entry per CDR3 protein, called by TCRdb with MiXCR from the reads. Of about 420,000 distinct CDR3 sequences in the sample, about two thirds were seen once. Sequencing used sorted CD4+, CD8+, or CD8+CD57+ T cells (not recorded which) from PBMCs. These receptors were collected from a human donor in good health, serving as a control.

The sample holds many counts of this clonotype. V and J are TRBV9 and TRBJ2-2; D gene unclear. This CDR3 is 15 amino acids long. The V end lost 2 bases, the J end lost 0 bases, and 8 bases lay between the germline ends. Germline lookup yields CDR1 SGDLS and CDR2 YYNGEE. CDR3 DNA sequence: TGTGCCAGCAGCGTTGGGCAGTCGAACACCGGGGAGCTGTTTTTT. Protein sequence: CASSVGQSNTGELFF.

This clonotype was observed a handful of times. The chain uses TRBV2 and TRBJ1-6; a possible D gene is TRBD1 (6 bases). Germline CDR1 reads SNHLY; CDR2 reads FYNNEI. V shed 8 bases and J shed 11 bases, with 13 bases lying between them. The CDR3 is 12 amino acids. Here the CDR3 reads CASYGQRPPLHF. As DNA, the CDR3 is TGTGCCAGCTATGGACAGCGTCCACCCCTCCACTTT.

Note on this clonotype: Germline is not matched at one junction end, which may reflect a read error. J is TRBJ2-5 and V is TRBV9; TRBD1 is a possible D gene (5 bases). Looked up from germline, CDR1 is SGDLS and CDR2 is YYNGEE. The CDR3 has 16 residues. The CDR3 protein is CASGVGRVGETQSQYF. CDR3 sequence (DNA): TGTGCCAGCGGCGTGGGCAGGGTTGGCGAGACACAGTCCCAGTACTTC.